What follows are 20 T cell receptor beta chains derived from one specimen sequenced in a study of cytomegalovirus exposure and HLA in healthy donors. Primers included in the PCR were 60 Vbeta and 13 Jbeta primers. TCRdb's copy holds only in-frame clones and misses some; the assay was immunoSEQ multiplex PCR. The table records about 94,000 clones, roughly 86% of them present only once. What was sequenced was PBMCs. These receptors were collected from a human donor in good health.

This clone came up once. The J gene is TRBJ2-7, the V gene TRBV28; D possibly corresponds to TRBD1 (5 bases). This CDR3 is 15 amino acids long. Germline CDR1 MDHEN, CDR2 SYDVKM. The V and J ends lost 7 bases and 2 bases respectively, with 18 bases between them. CDR3: CASKLRGLVPYEQYF. In DNA form, the CDR3 reads TGTGCCAGCAAACTTAGGGGCCTCGTCCCCTACGAGCAGTACTTC.

The chain links TRBV7-8 to TRBJ1-1; tentative D call: TRBD1 (5 bases). Germline CDR1 and CDR2: SGHVS and FQNEAQ. The CDR3 has 15 residues. Trimming took off 5 bases at V and 3 bases at J, with 16 bases between the two ends. Here the CDR3 DNA reads TGTGCCAGCAGCCTCTATTTGGGGGGTGACACTGAAGCTTTCTTT. Its translation: CASSLYLGGDTEAFF.

The chain joins TRBV29-1 to TRBJ2-1; 7 bases fit TRBD2. This CDR3 spans 10 amino acids. The V segment lost 7 bases and the J segment 10 bases; nucleotides outside the gene matches: 4. Germline CDR1 is SQVTM and CDR2 is ANQGSEA. The CDR3 protein is CSGGGIEQFF. In DNA form, the CDR3 reads TGCAGCGGGGGGGGGATCGAGCAGTTCTTC.

The chain couples TRBV4-1 to TRBJ1-1; tentatively, D is TRBD1 (6 bases). The germline V gene encodes CDR1 MGHRA and CDR2 YSYEKL. There are 17 residues in the CDR3. The V gene lost 0 bases and the J gene lost 3 bases, with 17 bases spanning the gap. CDR3 loop: CASSQERPRRGDTEAFF. The DNA of the CDR3 is TGCGCCAGCAGCCAAGAAAGACCCCGCAGGGGCGACACTGAAGCTTTCTTT.

The chain has TRBV21-1 and TRBJ1-5; TRBD1 was called by the table and not checked on the DNA. TRBV21-1 is termed a pseudogene. There are 15 residues in the CDR3. The CDR3 DNA reads as TGTGCCAGCAGCAAGGACAGGGGATGCAATCAGCCCCAGCATTTT. Its protein product is CASSKDRGCNQPQHF.

This clone was detected only a few times. The same CDR3 can be traced to other DNA sequences in this sample. This chain joins TRBV10-1 and TRBJ2-5; a weak D match, TRBD1 (5 bases). CDR1 and CDR2 (germline): WNHNN, SYGVQD (reference sequence). V gave up 9 bases and J gave up 1 base, with 18 bases separating them. The CDR3 extends over 15 amino acids. The CDR3 loop reads CARLSPHRRQETQYF. CDR3 DNA: TGCGCCAGACTCTCCCCTCACAGGCGCCAAGAGACCCAGTACTTC.

This chain joins TRBV7-8 and TRBJ2-1, with D possibly matching TRBD2 (5 bases). The V end was cut by 6 bases, the J end by 0 bases, with 12 bases between. CDR1 is SGHVS, CDR2 FQNEAQ, per germline. The CDR3 runs to 15 residues. The CDR3 DNA is TGTGCCAGCAGGTTTAGCGTAAGCTCCTACAATGAGCAGTTCTTC. It is translated as CASRFSVSSYNEQFF. Complete variable domain (other parts from reference TRBV7-8 and TRBJ2-1): GAGVSQSPRYKVAKRGQDVALRCDPISGHVSLFWYQQALGQGPEFLTYFQNEAQLDKSGLPSDRFFAERPEGSVSTLKIQRTQQEDSAVYLCASRFSVSSYNEQFFGPGTRLTVL.

This sequence joins TRBV7-2 and TRBJ2-4; D is ambiguous. This CDR3 contains 11 residues. Trimming took 3 bases from V and 9 from J, leaving 6 bases between them. In germline, CDR1 is SGHTA, CDR2 FQGNSA. The CDR3 nucleotides read TGTGCCAGCAGCTTCGGTGGCATTCAGTACTTC. The encoded protein is CASSFGGIQYF.

V and J are TRBV10-3 and TRBJ1-2; the D gene is possibly TRBD1 (6 bases). Germline CDR1 reads ENHRY; CDR2 reads SYGVKD. V gave up 9 bases and J gave up 1 base, with 9 bases separating them. The CDR3 covers 12 residues. The CDR3 DNA reads as TGTGCCATATCGGACAGTAACTATGGCTACACCTTC. The encoded protein is CAISDSNYGYTF.

A single count supports this clone. This sequence joins TRBV5-8 and TRBJ1-1, with 9 bases identical to TRBD1. CDR3 length: 17 amino acids. CDR1 is SGHTS, CDR2 YDEGEE, per germline. V shed 5 bases, J shed 5 bases, and the junction held 16 bases outside the gene matches. CDR3 sequence (DNA): TGTGCCAGCAGTGGGAGACAGGGGGAACTCCGGGGGACTGAAGCTTTCTTT. This gives the protein CASSGRQGELRGTEAFF.

This clone showed up just once. This chain uses TRBV7-3 with TRBJ2-3; TRBD2 aligns across 8 bases. The CDR3 covers 15 residues. V was pared by 4 bases and J by 5 bases, with 8 bases of the junction left unmatched. Germline loops: CDR1 SGHTA, CDR2 FQGTGA. CDR3 loop: CASSSAAGAEDTQYF. The CDR3 bases are TGTGCCAGCAGCTCTGCAGCGGGGGCCGAAGATACGCAGTATTTT. The full variable domain, with the rest looked up from reference TRBV7-3 and TRBJ2-3, is GAGVSQTPSNKVTEKGKYVELRCDPISGHTALYWYRQSLGQGPEFLIYFQGTGAADDSGLPNDRFFAVRPEGSVSTLKIQRTERGDSAVYLCASSSAAGAEDTQYFGPGTRLTVL.

Written as DNA, the CDR3 is TGTGCCAGTAGTCGCCGGGGGGCGGAGGAAAAACTGTTTTTT. Protein: CASSRRGAEEKLFF. V is TRBV19 and J is TRBJ1-4; D perhaps matches TRBD1 (6 bases). The CDR3 contains 14 residues. CDR1 and CDR2 from the germline V gene are LNHDA and SQIVND (reference sequence). Trimming pared 5 bases from V and 8 bases from J, leaving 15 bases between.

This sequence joins TRBV5-1 and TRBJ2-3; 13 nucleotides line up with TRBD2. V lost 7 bases to trimming and J lost 1 base; unmatched junction nucleotides: 15. This CDR3 comprises 19 residues. From germline, CDR1 is SGHRS and CDR2 YFSETQ. CDR3 residues: CASRGWTSGRTSRTDTQYF. CDR3 nucleotide sequence: TGCGCCAGCCGAGGGTGGACTAGCGGGAGAACTTCACGCACAGATACGCAGTATTTT.

This CDR3 reads CASSWGTPGTGNTIYF. CDR3 sequence (DNA): TGTGCCAGCAGTTGGGGGACACCGGGCACTGGAAACACCATATATTTT. The chain links TRBV27 to TRBJ1-3, with D possibly being TRBD1 (6 bases). CDR1 and CDR2 from the germline V gene are MNHEY and SMNVEV (reference sequence). CDR3 length: 16 amino acids. Trimming took off 4 bases at V and 2 bases at J, with 15 bases between the two ends.

The V and J genes are TRBV7-3 and TRBJ2-2, with 8 bases fitting TRBD1. Germline assignment: CDR1 SGHTA and CDR2 FQGTGA. The CDR3 runs to 13 residues. V trimming: 5 bases; J trimming: 6 bases; junction bases outside the gene matches: 2. DNA for the CDR3: TGTGCCAGCAGCACGACAGGGGCCGGGGAGCTGTTTTTT. It yields the protein CASSTTGAGELFF.

For this clone: Since no conserved phenylalanine or tryptophan closes the CDR3, a read error is the likely cause. V gene TRBV6-5 combines with J gene TRBJ1-1, with D tentatively TRBD1 (5 bases). V lost 0 bases, J lost 4 bases, and 9 bases lay in between. The CDR3 runs to 14 residues. CDR1 and CDR2 (germline): MNHEY, SVGAGI. CDR3 bases: TGTGCCAGCAGTTACTCTGGGGGAGGCACTGAAGCTTTCCTT. It translates to CASSYSGGGTEAFL.

The rearrangement links TRBV7-2 to TRBJ2-1, with 13 bases fitting TRBD2. The J segment lost 5 bases and the V segment lost 4 bases, leaving 11 bases of the junction unmatched. The CDR3 is made up of 18 amino acids. Germline V gene lookup returns CDR1 SGHTA and CDR2 FQGNSA. The CDR3 is CASSSGLAGTGGHNEQFF. For the CDR3, the DNA is TGTGCCAGCAGCTCGGGACTAGCGGGGACGGGGGGCCACAATGAGCAGTTCTTC.

J is TRBJ1-1 and V is TRBV6-1, with D maybe TRBD1 (5 bases). The CDR3 is 13 residues long. Trimming cost V 8 bases and J 1 base, with 11 bases left between them. The germline V gene has CDR1 MNHNS and CDR2 SASEGT. The CDR3 spells CASAGNGNTEAFF. CDR3 sequence (DNA): TGTGCCAGCGCAGGGAATGGGAACACTGAAGCTTTCTTT.

The chain employs TRBV5-1 and TRBJ2-7, with 11 bases identical to TRBD1. The junction had 8 bases not matched to a gene; V was cut back by 3 bases and J by 6 bases. This CDR3 spans 15 amino acids. Germline lookup yields CDR1 SGHRS and CDR2 YFSETQ. CDR3 amino acids: CASSYRTGGAVEQYF. In nucleotides, the CDR3 is TGCGCCAGCAGCTACCGGACAGGGGGCGCGGTCGAGCAGTACTTC.

The CDR3 sequence: CASKYQTGFAEAFF. The CDR3 DNA reads as TGTGCCAGCAAATACCAAACGGGGTTTGCTGAAGCTTTCTTT. The chain carries TRBV2 and TRBJ1-1; unclear D gene. Germline values: CDR1 SNHLY, CDR2 FYNNEI. There are 14 residues in the CDR3. Trimming stripped 7 bases from V and 6 bases from J, with 18 bases between.